This TCR beta chain was profiled in a study of molecular identifiers for immune sequencing clone quantification. Study-wide points: Should identical TCR molecules share a barcode, the sizes of highly expanded clones could be underestimated. Clones above 20 RNA copies contained over 97% of effector molecules but under 1% of naive ones.

The CDR3 is 14 amino acids. Germline loops: CDR1 MDHEN, CDR2 SYDVKM. TCRdb used MiXCR to reprocess the PCR reads, holding one entry per CDR3 protein. The profile shows nearly 55,000 distinct CDR3 sequences, 35% to 40% of them singletons. Of note for this clonotype: Its matching antigen is unknown. A read error may be the cause here, since a much bigger clone is one base away.

This clonotype originated in a human donor in good health. Some libraries in this study had Jurkat cell RNA spiked in. The material sequenced was naive CD8+ T cells from blood, with Jurkat cell RNA spiked in. Subset reported: FACS-sorted CD8+CD4-CCR7+CD45RA+ naive T cells. The J gene is TRBJ2-7, the V gene TRBV28; D is unclear. CDR3 sequence reads: CASSSTPGQLGQHF. CDR3 nucleotide sequence: TGTGCCAGCAGTTCCACCCCGGGCCAGCTAGGGCAGCACTTC.